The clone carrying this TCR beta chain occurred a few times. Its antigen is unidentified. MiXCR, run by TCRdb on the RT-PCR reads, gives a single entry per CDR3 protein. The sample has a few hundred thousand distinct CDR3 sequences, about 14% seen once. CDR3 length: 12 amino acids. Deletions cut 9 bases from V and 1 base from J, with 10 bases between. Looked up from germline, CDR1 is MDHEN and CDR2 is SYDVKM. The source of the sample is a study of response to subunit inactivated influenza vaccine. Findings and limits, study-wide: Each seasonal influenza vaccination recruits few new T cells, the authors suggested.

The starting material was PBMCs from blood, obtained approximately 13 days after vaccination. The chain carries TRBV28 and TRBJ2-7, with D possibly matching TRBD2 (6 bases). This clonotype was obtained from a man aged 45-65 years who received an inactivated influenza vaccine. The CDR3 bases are TGTGCCAGTCGGAGGGTATCCTACGAGCAGTACTTC. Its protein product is CASRRVSYEQYF.